A selection of T cell receptor beta chains follows, all from one sample in a study of blood T cell repertoires in COVID-19. The data were produced by immunoSEQ multiplex PCR, yet TCRdb's version contains in-frame clones alone and is incomplete. The sample records some 70,000 clones, 65% to 90% being singletons. Sequenced sample: peripheral blood. These receptors came from a woman aged 55-69 years with acute or convalescent COVID-19. The CDR3 runs from the conserved cysteine through the conserved F or W. Fields, in order: J gene, clone size, V gene, CDR3 protein. The size of a clone is reported for some rows only, either as once, few or many, or as a class for expanded clones.

TRBJ2-1,NA,TRBV29-1,CSVEDVFNEQFF
TRBJ2-1,NA,TRBV30,CAWSGLAGDHNEQFF
TRBJ1-1,NA,TRBV6-6,CASSQGVTEAFF
TRBJ2-1,NA,TRBV7-8,CASSTTSVGNEQFF
TRBJ2-2,NA,TRBV18,CASSPTDSRGYLSGELFF
TRBJ1-1,NA,TRBV10-1,CASRATGERFTEAFF
TRBJ2-1,once,TRBV27,CASSLQQLSYNEQFF
TRBJ1-4,NA,TRBV5-1,CASSFGQGTNEKLFF
TRBJ1-1,few,TRBV29-1,CSVMGQMNTEAFF
TRBJ1-3,NA,TRBV19,CASRTGGTGNTIYF
TRBJ2-5,NA,TRBV28,CASRTSGQETQYF
TRBJ1-2,NA,TRBV2,CASSEEVFSGGSDYGYTF
TRBJ1-1,few,TRBV6-6,CATPVEGGTEAFF
TRBJ2-6,once,TRBV24-1,CATSDRRTSGSSGANVLTF
TRBJ1-1,NA,TRBV6-5,CAISQGRNTEAFF
TRBJ2-5,NA,TRBV6-5,CASSYSGQGRETQYF